Each of the 17 T cell receptor beta chains below was sequenced from the same sample in a study of T-cell reconstitution after alpha-beta-depleted transplantation in children. Unique molecular identifiers were incorporated into the prepared TCRbeta library. TCRdb itself ran the PCR reads through MiXCR, one entry per CDR3 protein. Of about 370,000 distinct CDR3 sequences in the sample, roughly 20% were seen once. The input for sequencing was PBMCs from the stem cell graft donor, taken from the stem cell graft. The receptors were sampled from a human donor who donated a stem cell graft to a child with acute myeloid leukemia.

In this sample, this clonotype turned up a few times. The chain uses TRBV20-1 and TRBJ2-1; 12 positions agree with TRBD2. V trimming: 2 bases; J trimming: 3 bases; junction bases outside the gene matches: 5. The CDR3 runs 16 residues. In germline, CDR1 is DFQATT, CDR2 SNEGSKA (reference sequence). The CDR3 DNA follows: TGCAGTGCTAGATCCCTGACTAGCGGGAGCTACAATGAGCAGTTCTTC. Its translation is CSARSLTSGSYNEQFF.

The CDR3 region is CSARRLVGVGANVLTF. The CDR3 DNA reads TGCAGTGCTAGAAGACTAGTAGGCGTTGGGGCCAACGTCCTGACTTTC. This sequence joins TRBV20-1 and TRBJ2-6, with D tentatively TRBD2 (6 bases). V was pared by 2 bases and J by 3 bases, with 14 bases between. The CDR3 is made up of 16 amino acids. The germline CDR1 and CDR2 sequences are DFQATT and SNEGSKA (reference sequence).

The chain uses TRBV12-3 or TRBV12-4 and TRBJ1-2; perhaps TRBD1 as D (5 bases). V was pared by 4 bases and J by 8 bases, with 11 bases between. The CDR3 totals 12 residues. CDR3 sequence (DNA): TGTGCCAGCAGTTGGGGACTTAGAGGCTACACCTTC. Translation gives CASSWGLRGYTF.

The J gene is TRBJ2-7, the V gene TRBV4-1, with a weak D call TRBD1 (5 bases). The germline V gene encodes CDR1 MGHRA and CDR2 YSYEKL. The CDR3 has 14 amino acids. Trimming stripped 4 bases from V and 3 bases from J, with 13 bases between. The DNA of the CDR3 is TGCGCCAGCAGCCCTTGGTCAGGGAACTACGAGCAGTACTTC. Translation: CASSPWSGNYEQYF.

This clonotype was detected a few times. The chain joins TRBV20-1 to TRBJ1-5; TRBD1 matches 9 bases. Germline assignment: CDR1 DFQATT and CDR2 SNEGSKA (reference sequence). This CDR3 comprises 15 residues. V lost 3 bases to trimming and J lost 4 bases; unmatched junction nucleotides: 7. CDR3 amino acids: CSASQQGAVNQPQHF. As DNA, the CDR3 is TGCAGTGCTAGTCAACAGGGGGCGGTGAATCAGCCCCAGCATTTT.

This clonotype came up a few times. The chain joins TRBV2 to TRBJ1-2; 7 positions match TRBD1. The CDR3 covers 13 residues. Germline trimming cut 4 bases from V and 2 bases from J; bases unmatched to any gene: 1. Germline V lookup: CDR1 SNHLY, CDR2 FYNNEI. The CDR3 reads CASSGGQNYGYTF. DNA of the CDR3: TGTGCCAGCAGTGGGGGACAGAACTATGGCTACACCTTC.

The chain has TRBV7-9 and TRBJ2-1; the D gene could be TRBD1 or TRBD2 (5 bases each). The V end was cut by 2 bases, the J end by 5 bases, with 13 bases between. Germline V CDR1 and CDR2: SEHNR, FQNEAQ (reference sequence). This CDR3 spans 15 amino acids. CDR3 sequence reads: CASSLYLGAHNEQFF. CDR3 DNA sequence: TGTGCCAGCAGCTTATACCTCGGGGCTCACAATGAGCAGTTCTTC.

This clonotype has only a few counts. The chain employs TRBV12-3 or TRBV12-4 and TRBJ2-1; D may be TRBD1 or TRBD2 (7 bases each). The germline V and J ends were trimmed by 10 bases and 9 bases, with 25 bases remaining between them. This CDR3 is 15 amino acids long. CDR3 residues: CAKGAGAGVVGEQFF. In DNA, the CDR3 is TGTGCCAAGGGGGCGGGGGCGGGAGTCGTCGGTGAGCAGTTCTTC.

The table lists this clonotype with many counts. The rearrangement uses TRBV12-3 or TRBV12-4 and TRBJ2-2; D gene ambiguous. Trimming removed 0 bases at V and 7 bases at J, with 9 bases between. The CDR3 is made up of 14 amino acids. The CDR3 nucleotides are TGTGCCAGCAGTTTAGCTTTGCCGAACGGGGAGCTGTTTTTT. Translated: CASSLALPNGELFF.

The table lists this clonotype with a few counts. The chain carries TRBV5-4 and TRBJ2-1; TRBD2 is a possible D gene (6 bases). Trimming left V 2 bases short and J 6 bases short, with 15 bases between. CDR1 is SGHNT and CDR2 is YYREEE in the germline V gene (reference sequence). This CDR3 has 15 residues. For the CDR3, the DNA is TGTGCCAGCAGCTTCGGCGCGGGAAGAGTCAATGAGCAGTTCTTC. It yields the protein CASSFGAGRVNEQFF.

This clonotype was observed many times. The CDR3 bases are TGCAGTGCTCGGACTAGCTCGGGGTTCTACGAGCAGTACTTC. Translating it yields CSARTSSGFYEQYF. The chain couples TRBV20-1 to TRBJ2-7; TRBD2 matches 8 bases. This CDR3 is built from 14 residues. Germline V lookup: CDR1 DFQATT, CDR2 SNEGSKA (reference sequence). Germline trimming cut 5 bases from V and 3 bases from J; bases unmatched to any gene: 9.

This clonotype was seen ten or more times. The V and J genes are TRBV29-1 and TRBJ2-1, with D maybe TRBD1 (6 bases). Germline V lookup: CDR1 SQVTM, CDR2 ANQGSEA. Deletions cut 6 bases from V and 4 bases from J, with 10 bases between. The CDR3 runs 12 residues. DNA of the CDR3: TGCAGCGTGGGAACAGGGTACAATGAGCAGTTCTTC. Its translation is CSVGTGYNEQFF.

The chain employs TRBV6-5 and TRBJ1-6; no clear D. Germline-derived CDR1 and CDR2 are MNHEY and SVGAGI. The CDR3 sequence is 14 residues long. The germline V and J ends were trimmed by 3 bases and 4 bases, with 7 bases remaining between them. CDR3 DNA sequence: TGTGCCAGCAGTTATACACAGTATAATTCACCCCTCCACTTT. This codes for CASSYTQYNSPLHF.

This clonotype was observed once. This rearrangement joins TRBV5-4 to TRBJ1-2, with D possibly matching TRBD1 (6 bases). The germline V gene encodes CDR1 SGHNT and CDR2 YYREEE (reference sequence). The CDR3 runs to 14 residues. Trimming removed 0 bases from V and 6 bases from J, with 12 bases in between. CDR3 in amino acids: CASSLGWGGDGYTF. The CDR3 nucleotides read TGTGCCAGCAGCTTGGGATGGGGGGGCGATGGCTACACCTTC.

This clonotype was recorded a few times. The gene calls are TRBV10-3 and TRBJ2-2; 10 positions agree with TRBD1. In germline, CDR1 is ENHRY, CDR2 SYGVKD. V was pared by 10 bases and J by 4 bases, with 3 bases of the junction left unmatched. There are 13 residues in the CDR3. CDR3 coding DNA: TGTGCCACCCGGGACAGGGGCACCGGGGAGCTGTTTTTT. Translating it yields CATRDRGTGELFF.

The rearrangement uses TRBV10-3 and TRBJ2-1, with 9 bases lining up with TRBD1. CDR3 length: 17 amino acids. The germline V gene encodes CDR1 ENHRY and CDR2 SYGVKD. J was trimmed by 1 base and V by 2 bases; bases with no gene match: 6. This CDR3 reads CAISERLTGGSYNEQFF. The CDR3 DNA is TGTGCCATCAGTGAGCGGCTGACAGGGGGGTCCTACAATGAGCAGTTCTTC.

This clonotype has only a few counts. This chain uses TRBV7-9 with TRBJ2-2, with 9 nucleotides matching TRBD1. The CDR3 runs to 16 residues. V lost 6 bases to trimming and J lost 0 bases; unmatched junction nucleotides: 5. The V gene's germline CDR1 is SEHNR and CDR2 FQNEAQ (reference sequence). For the CDR3, the DNA is TGTGCCAGCAGAAAAACAGGGGGCTCGAACACCGGGGAGCTGTTTTTT. As protein: CASRKTGGSNTGELFF.